The 23 T cell receptor beta chains reported below all come from one sample, sequenced in a study of blood T cell repertoires in COVID-19. Libraries were prepared by immunoSEQ multiplex PCR; TCRdb keeps only in-frame clonotypes and omits some of them. The sample records 350,000 to 400,000 clones, over 75% being singletons. The sample taken for sequencing was PBMCs or T cells enriched from blood (not recorded which). All receptors derive from a man aged 40-55 years in a cohort exposed to, infected with or recovered from COVID-19 (not recorded which).

V gene TRBV11-2 combines with J gene TRBJ2-7; tentative D call: TRBD2 (5 bases). Trimming took off 5 bases at V and 3 bases at J, with 8 bases between the two ends. Germline CDR1 SGHAT, CDR2 FQNNGV. This CDR3 has 12 residues. CDR3 nucleotide sequence: TGTGCCAGCAGCCGGACTCACTACGAGCAGTACTTC. It translates to CASSRTHYEQYF. The variable domain in full, completed from reference TRBV11-2 and TRBJ2-7, reads EAGVAQSPRYKIIEKRQSVAFWCNPISGHATLYWYQQILGQGPKLLIQFQNNGVVDDSQLPKDRFSAERLKGVDSTLKIQPAKLEDSAVYLCASSRTHYEQYFGPGTRLTVT.

The J gene is TRBJ2-1, the V gene TRBV2, with 8 positions matching TRBD2. The CDR3 has 15 amino acids. CDR1 and CDR2 (germline): SNHLY, FYNNEI. Germline trimming cut 7 bases from V and 0 bases from J; bases unmatched to any gene: 5. CDR3 residues: CASKAGESSYNEQFF. The CDR3 nucleotides read TGTGCCAGCAAAGCGGGAGAAAGCTCCTACAATGAGCAGTTCTTC. Drawing the rest from reference TRBV2 and TRBJ2-1, the complete variable domain is EPEVTQTPSHQVTQMGQEVILRCVPISNHLYFYWYRQILGQKVEFLVSFYNNEISEKSEIFDDQFSVERPDGSNFTLKIRSTKLEDSAMYFCASKAGESSYNEQFFGPGTRLTVL.

This clone was seen only a few times. The chain joins TRBV2 to TRBJ2-4, with D possibly TRBD1 on 5 matching bases. Germline values: CDR1 SNHLY, CDR2 FYNNEI. The CDR3 covers 17 residues. V lost 0 bases and J lost 0, with 12 bases in between. The CDR3 DNA is TGTGCCAGCAGTGAAGCGTTCCAGGGCTTAGCCAAAAACATTCAGTACTTC. It is translated as CASSEAFQGLAKNIQYF.

The genes are TRBV5-4 and TRBJ2-2; 7 bases fit TRBD2. The CDR3 extends over 16 amino acids. The germline gives CDR1 SGHNT, CDR2 YYREEE (reference sequence). J lost 1 base, V lost 0 bases, and 3 bases had no gene match. CDR3 loop: CASSLAASGNTGELFF. CDR3 DNA: TGTGCCAGCAGCTTGGCGGCTAGCGGGAACACCGGGGAGCTGTTTTTT.

The CDR3, as DNA: TGTGCCACCAGCGTGGAGAGGCGGGTGGCTGAAGCTTTCTTT. This translates into CATSVERRVAEAFF. The V gene is TRBV15, the J gene TRBJ1-1; D is ambiguous. This CDR3 is built from 14 residues. V lost 5 bases to trimming and J lost 6 bases, with 16 bases between them. Germline V CDR1 and CDR2: LNHNV, YYDKDF (reference sequence).

J is TRBJ2-1 and V is TRBV18, with TRBD2 matching 7 bases. V trimming: 2 bases; J trimming: 0 bases; junction bases outside the gene matches: 13. The CDR3 sequence is 19 residues long. Germline V lookup: CDR1 KGHSH, CDR2 LQKENI. CDR3 in DNA: TGTGCCAGCTCACCAATGAAATTATCCGGGACTACCTCCTACAATGAGCAGTTCTTC. This sequence encodes CASSPMKLSGTTSYNEQFF.

The sample holds a few counts of this clone. The chain employs TRBV5-1 and TRBJ2-2; 9 bases agree with TRBD2. The germline V gene encodes CDR1 SGHRS and CDR2 YFSETQ. CDR3 length: 19 amino acids. V was clipped by 2 bases and J by 0 bases; unmatched bases: 11. In DNA, the CDR3 is TGCGCCAGCAGCTTCTTCCTAGCGGGATCCTCCCCGAACACCGGGGAGCTGTTTTTT. Amino acids: CASSFFLAGSSPNTGELFF.

In the case of this clone: The sample contains more than one DNA sequence encoding this CDR3. This chain links TRBV19 with TRBJ2-7; 9 bases map to TRBD1. The germline V gene encodes CDR1 LNHDA and CDR2 SQIVND (reference sequence). The ends lost 6 bases at V and 2 bases at J; junction bases unmatched: 2. CDR3 length: 13 amino acids. The CDR3 bases are TGTGCCAGTAGCCGACAGGGGGCCTACGAGCAGTACTTC. Amino acid sequence: CASSRQGAYEQYF. Full variable domain (rest looked up from reference TRBV19 and TRBJ2-7): DGGITQSPKYLFRKEGQNVTLSCEQNLNHDAMYWYRQDPGQGLRLIYYSQIVNDFQKGDIAEGYSVSREKKESFPLTVTSAQKNPTAFYLCASSRQGAYEQYFGPGTRLTVT.

The chain's CDR3 is CASSLIEDISSYNEQFF. CDR3 sequence (DNA): TGTGCCAGCAGTTTAATCGAGGACATCAGCTCCTACAATGAGCAGTTCTTC. This sequence joins TRBV27 and TRBJ2-1; D is perhaps TRBD1 (5 bases). There are 17 residues in the CDR3. V shed 2 bases and J shed 0 bases, with 14 bases lying between them. The germline V gene encodes CDR1 MNHEY and CDR2 SMNVEV (reference sequence).

On this clone: In the same sample, other DNA sequences code for this CDR3. The chain employs TRBV2 and TRBJ2-1, with D possibly matching TRBD2 (6 bases). The V end was cut by 3 bases, the J end by 7 bases, with 7 bases between. Germline V gene sequence: CDR1 SNHLY, CDR2 FYNNEI. The CDR3 is made up of 12 amino acids. CDR3 residues: CASSETRNEQFF. In nucleotides, the CDR3 is TGTGCCAGCAGTGAGACTAGGAATGAGCAGTTCTTC.

The chain uses TRBV9 and TRBJ2-3; 9 bases agree with TRBD1. Per the germline V gene, CDR1 is SGDLS and CDR2 is YYNGEE. V shed 0 bases and J 5 bases; nucleotides not matched to a gene: 7. The CDR3 has 16 amino acids. The CDR3 region has the DNA TGTGCCAGCAGCGTAGAGGGGACAGGGTGGGAAGATACGCAGTATTTT. Encoded protein: CASSVEGTGWEDTQYF.

The chain is built from TRBV29-1 and TRBJ1-2; 9 positions match TRBD1. Per germline, CDR1 SQVTM and CDR2 ANQGSEA. The CDR3 length is 13 residues. V was clipped by 5 bases and J by 6 bases; unmatched bases: 7. CDR3 bases: TGCAGCGTTTCCCAAGGACAGGGGCATGGCTACACCTTC. Translated, it gives CSVSQGQGHGYTF.

The CDR3 nucleotides are TGTGCCATCAGTGTCGCAGGGGAGCAGTACTTC. Its protein is CAISVAGEQYF. This chain connects TRBV10-3 to TRBJ2-7, with D possibly TRBD1 on 5 matching bases. The CDR3 length is 11 residues. Germline assignment: CDR1 ENHRY and CDR2 SYGVKD. V was clipped by 4 bases and J by 7 bases, with 8 bases between them.

The chain uses TRBV30 and TRBJ2-7, with 9 bases aligning to TRBD1. Germline values: CDR1 GTSNPN, CDR2 SVGIG (reference sequence). V shed 2 bases and J 4 bases; nucleotides not matched to a gene: 9. This CDR3 comprises 15 residues. The CDR3 DNA sequence: TGTGCCTGGAGTCCAACGGGACAGGGAAAATACGAGCAGTACTTC. Its protein is CAWSPTGQGKYEQYF.

This clone was seen a handful of times. J is TRBJ1-5 and V is TRBV19; D not certain. The V and J ends lost 9 bases and 2 bases respectively, with 8 bases between them. The germline V gene encodes CDR1 LNHDA and CDR2 SQIVND (reference sequence). This CDR3 spans 12 amino acids. This chain's CDR3 is CASHGGNQPQHF. The DNA for the CDR3 is TGTGCCAGCCACGGGGGCAATCAGCCCCAGCATTTT.

This clone was seen a handful of times. The chain has TRBV18 and TRBJ2-2; TRBD2 is a possible D gene (5 bases). This CDR3 region has 15 residues. Germline CDR1 and CDR2: KGHSH and LQKENI. Trimming took off 0 bases at V and 3 bases at J, with 8 bases between the two ends. CDR3 sequence reads: CASSPPGADTGELFF. The DNA of the CDR3 is TGTGCCAGCTCACCACCAGGAGCGGACACCGGGGAGCTGTTTTTT.

The rearrangement uses TRBV5-4 and TRBJ2-7; 10 bases fit TRBD2. The CDR3 runs to 17 residues. V lost 0 bases and J lost 4; bases outside the gene matches: 10. Germline-derived CDR1 and CDR2 are SGHNT and YYREEE (reference sequence). The DNA of the CDR3 is TGTGCCAGCAGCTTGGGCTCCCCTAGCGGGAGTTTATACGAGCAGTACTTC. This encodes CASSLGSPSGSLYEQYF.

V and J are TRBV6-5 and TRBJ2-3; 9 nucleotides match TRBD2. CDR3 size: 15 residues. CDR1 MNHEY and CDR2 SVGAGI come from the germline V gene. Trimming took 5 bases from V and 2 from J; bases not matched to a gene: 5. For the CDR3, the DNA is TGTGCCAGCAGTCGTAGCGGGAGCCCCACAGATACGCAGTATTTT. It specifies CASSRSGSPTDTQYF.

This chain joins TRBV6-6 and TRBJ1-2, with D possibly matching TRBD1 (5 bases). Germline lookup yields CDR1 MNHNY and CDR2 SVGAGI (reference sequence). The CDR3 runs to 15 residues. Trimming cost V 6 bases and J 6 bases, with 20 bases left between them. CDR3 in DNA: TGTGCCAGCAGCCCCGGCCAGGGTCAACGGAATGGCTACACCTTC. Its translation is CASSPGQGQRNGYTF.

V usage is TRBV5-6 and J usage is TRBJ2-7; the match to TRBD1 covers 8 bases. Germline V gene lookup returns CDR1 SGHDT and CDR2 YYEEEE. The ends lost 2 bases at V and 7 bases at J; junction bases unmatched: 11. This CDR3 has 15 amino acids. CDR3 sequence reads: CASSFRDRLLGEQYF. The DNA for the CDR3 is TGTGCCAGCAGCTTCCGGGACAGGTTATTGGGGGAGCAGTACTTC. The variable domain in full, with the rest retrieved from reference TRBV5-6 and TRBJ2-7, is DAGVTQSPTHLIKTRGQQVTLRCSPKSGHDTVSWYQQALGQGPQFIFQYYEEEERQRGNFPDRFSGHQFPNYSSELNVNALLLGDSALYLCASSFRDRLLGEQYFGPGTRLTVT.

The chain combines TRBV5-1 with TRBJ1-4; TRBD1 agrees at 8 bases. Germline V gene lookup returns CDR1 SGHRS and CDR2 YFSETQ. V dropped 5 bases and J dropped 8; count of bases not matched to a gene: 8. CDR3 length equals 14 residues. In DNA, the CDR3 is TGCGCCAGCAGTAAACGACAGGGGTACGAAAAACTGTTTTTT. Translating gives CASSKRQGYEKLFF.

The rearrangement joins TRBV28 to TRBJ1-6; 8 nucleotides line up with TRBD1. Per the germline V gene, CDR1 is MDHEN and CDR2 is SYDVKM. The CDR3 runs 16 residues. With V trimmed by 6 bases and J by 9 bases, 13 bases remained unmatched. This chain's CDR3 is CASRGRAGGWGSPLHF. The CDR3 DNA is TGTGCCAGCAGGGGCCGAGCAGGGGGCTGGGGTTCACCCCTCCACTTT.

J is TRBJ1-1 and V is TRBV7-9; 7 bases align to TRBD1. The V gene end was trimmed by 5 bases and the J gene end by 3 bases; junction bases not matched to a gene: 12. The CDR3 covers 16 residues. Germline V gene lookup returns CDR1 SEHNR and CDR2 FQNEAQ (reference sequence). The CDR3 protein is CASSPRGQRRYTEAFF. CDR3 sequence (DNA): TGTGCCAGCAGCCCAAGGGGACAGAGACGGTACACTGAAGCTTTCTTT. The whole variable domain, remainder taken from reference TRBV7-9 and TRBJ1-1, is DTGVSQNPRHKITKRGQNVTFRCDPISEHNRLYWYRQTLGQGPEFLTYFQNEAQLEKSRLLSDRFSAERPKGSFSTLEIQRTEQGDSAMYLCASSPRGQRRYTEAFFGQGTRLTVV.